These 22 T cell receptor beta chains originate from one sample sequenced in a study of cytomegalovirus exposure and HLA in healthy donors (dated by TCRdb to the late 2010s). The receptor library was made with the immunoSEQ multiplex PCR assay. For the multiplex PCR, a mixture combining 60 forward primers for TCR Vbeta segments and 13 reverse primers for TCR Jbeta segments was used. TCRdb provides this immuneACCESS table in a form limited to in-frame rearrangements. Some clones are lacking; in checked studies, under half of them reflect an unresolved V gene, and why the rest are absent is not known. The sample table contains tens of thousands of clones; only one count was recorded for around 70% of them. The ten largest account for about 7.6% of the sample. Sequencing used PBMCs. The receptors shown here come from a man in his forties or fifties in good health and CMV-seropositive.

The V gene is TRBV30, the J gene TRBJ2-7, with a possible D match to TRBD1 (5 bases). The germline V gene encodes CDR1 GTSNPN and CDR2 SVGIG (reference sequence). The CDR3 extends over 13 amino acids. The CDR3 DNA follows: TGTGTGGAATGGGGCAGGGAAAAAAATGAGCAGTACTTC. This encodes CVEWGREKNEQYF.

In this sample, this clone turned up once. This chain uses TRBV4-2 with TRBJ2-7, with D possibly TRBD1 on 5 matching bases. Trimming shortened V by 1 base and J by 4 bases, and 17 bases separated the two germline ends. This CDR3 is 16 amino acids long. Looked up from germline, CDR1 is LGHNA and CDR2 is YNFKEQ. The chain's CDR3 is CASSQAGNSLGYEQYF. The CDR3 DNA reads as TGTGCCAGCAGCCAAGCAGGGAACTCACTGGGGTACGAGCAGTACTTC.

The chain carries TRBV6-5 and TRBJ2-7; D is undetermined. Looked up from germline, CDR1 is MNHEY and CDR2 is SVGAGI. Trimming pared 2 bases from V and 6 bases from J, leaving 11 bases between. The CDR3 totals 13 residues. CDR3 DNA sequence: TGTGCCAGCAGTTACGGTCTAGTAGGCGAGCAGTACTTC. As protein: CASSYGLVGEQYF.

This clone was observed a few times. The chain couples TRBV7-9 to TRBJ1-2; TRBD1 aligns across 7 bases. The junction had 7 bases not matched to a gene; V was cut back by 4 bases and J by 5 bases. The CDR3 length is 14 residues. Germline V gives CDR1 SEHNR, CDR2 FQNEAQ (reference sequence). For the CDR3, the DNA is TGTGCCAGCAGCTGGGACAGTGATAGTTATGGCTACACCTTC. Its translation: CASSWDSDSYGYTF.

The gene calls are TRBV2 and TRBJ1-2; 10 bases match TRBD1. Germline V gene lookup returns CDR1 SNHLY and CDR2 FYNNEI. The ends lost 7 bases at V and 3 bases at J; junction bases unmatched: 5. The CDR3 extends over 14 amino acids. The CDR3 DNA is TGTGCCAGCACAGGGACAGGGGATGACTATGGCTACACCTTC. This sequence encodes CASTGTGDDYGYTF.

This chain links TRBV6-1 with TRBJ2-7, with D maybe TRBD1 (6 bases). The CDR3 is 15 residues long. Trimming removed 2 bases from V and 1 base from J, with 12 bases in between. In germline, CDR1 is MNHNS, CDR2 SASEGT. CDR3 DNA: TGTGCCAGCAGTGAACGGACAGTCGGATCCTACGAGCAGTACTTC. The encoded protein is CASSERTVGSYEQYF.

The chain links TRBV16 to TRBJ1-3; possible D gene TRBD1, 5 bases. Trimming took 4 bases from V and 1 from J, leaving 14 bases between them. The CDR3 sequence is 16 residues long. Germline CDR1 KGHSY, CDR2 FQNENV. The CDR3 protein is CASSLRTPESGNTIYF. The CDR3 coding sequence is TGTGCCAGCAGCCTCCGGACACCTGAATCTGGAAACACCATATATTTT.

This chain connects TRBV5-1 to TRBJ1-1, with a weak D call TRBD1 (6 bases). This CDR3 contains 15 residues. CDR1 and CDR2 (germline): SGHRS, YFSETQ. The V gene lost 2 bases and the J gene lost 1 base, with 12 bases spanning the gap. In DNA form, the CDR3 reads TGCGCCAGCAGCTTTACGGGGGGCTGGAACACTGAAGCTTTCTTT. It specifies CASSFTGGWNTEAFF.

The chain couples TRBV5-1 to TRBJ1-1, with TRBD1 matching over 7 bases. Trimming removed 0 bases from V and 0 bases from J; junction bases left unmatched: 8. CDR1 SGHRS and CDR2 YFSETQ come from the germline V gene. The CDR3 has 17 amino acids. The DNA of the CDR3 is TGCGCCAGCAGCTTGGAGGGGGCCGGGCTTATGAACACTGAAGCTTTCTTT. Its translation is CASSLEGAGLMNTEAFF.

This clone was observed many times. The V and J genes are TRBV6-5 and TRBJ2-7, with TRBD2 matching 10 bases. J gave up 2 bases and V 8 bases, and 9 bases lay outside the gene matches. Germline CDR1 is MNHEY and CDR2 is SVGAGI. This CDR3 is built from 15 residues. The CDR3 bases are TGTGCCAGCTCCTCTCCCGGGACTAGCGCCTACGAGCAGTACTTC. Residues: CASSSPGTSAYEQYF.

The chain uses TRBV19 and TRBJ1-3, with TRBD1 matching 7 bases. This CDR3 contains 15 residues. V shed 3 bases and J 2 bases; nucleotides not matched to a gene: 4. CDR1 is LNHDA, CDR2 SQIVND, per germline (reference sequence). The CDR3 sequence is CASSIAGGTGNTIYF. CDR3 nucleotide sequence: TGTGCCAGTAGTATCGCAGGGGGGACTGGAAACACCATATATTTT.

The rearrangement uses TRBV27 and TRBJ2-7; D might be TRBD1 (6 bases). This CDR3 has 13 residues. V was shortened by 5 bases and J by 7 bases, with 15 bases between the two germline ends. Looked up from germline, CDR1 is MNHEY and CDR2 is SMNVEV (reference sequence). CDR3 residues: CASSLQQGREQYF. DNA of the CDR3: TGTGCCAGCAGTCTACAACAGGGCAGGGAGCAGTACTTC.

V and J are TRBV9 and TRBJ2-5, with TRBD1 matching 7 bases. The CDR3 has 15 amino acids. The ends lost 5 bases at V and 5 bases at J; junction bases unmatched: 12. Germline lookup yields CDR1 SGDLS and CDR2 YYNGEE. The CDR3 region is CASSIRDSPRETQYF. CDR3 coding DNA: TGTGCCAGCAGTATCCGGGACAGCCCTCGGGAGACCCAGTACTTC. Full variable domain (missing parts from reference TRBV9 and TRBJ2-5): DSGVTQTPKHLITATGQRVTLRCSPRSGDLSVYWYQQSLDQGLQFLIQYYNGEERAKGNILERFSAQQFPDLHSELNLSSLELGDSALYFCASSIRDSPRETQYFGPGTRLLVL.

This rearrangement joins TRBV28 to TRBJ1-2; TRBD1 aligns across 8 bases. Germline trimming cut 5 bases from V and 4 bases from J; bases unmatched to any gene: 3. CDR1 and CDR2 from the germline V gene are MDHEN and SYDVKM. The CDR3 contains 13 residues. DNA for the CDR3: TGTGCCAGCAGTATGGGACAGGTCTATGGCTACACCTTC. It yields the protein CASSMGQVYGYTF.

The chain has TRBV5-8 and TRBJ1-5, with a tentative D call TRBD1 (6 bases). The V end was cut by 4 bases, the J end by 5 bases, with 19 bases between. Looked up from germline, CDR1 is SGHTS and CDR2 is YDEGEE. This CDR3 is built from 16 residues. CDR3 nucleotides: TGTGCCAGCAGCCGCATGACAGGATTTCCCTATCAGCCCCAGCATTTT. Its translation is CASSRMTGFPYQPQHF.

The chain employs TRBV5-1 and TRBJ2-5, with D unresolved. From germline, CDR1 is SGHRS and CDR2 YFSETQ. The CDR3 totals 13 residues. V was clipped by 4 bases and J by 5 bases, with 12 bases between them. The CDR3 DNA follows: TGCGCCAGCAGCCCCACAGTGACGGAGACCCAGTACTTC. Its protein product is CASSPTVTETQYF.

This CDR3 is CSAGAGSEQYF. The DNA for the CDR3 is TGCAGTGCTGGCGCGGGAAGCGAGCAGTACTTC. The V and J genes are TRBV20-1 and TRBJ2-7, with D maybe TRBD2 (6 bases). There are 11 residues in the CDR3. V was clipped by 5 bases and J by 6 bases, with 11 bases between them. Germline V gives CDR1 DFQATT, CDR2 SNEGSKA (reference sequence).

V and J are TRBV30 and TRBJ2-3, with 9 nucleotides matching TRBD2. The V gene end was trimmed by 0 bases and the J gene end by 1 base; junction bases not matched to a gene: 2. This CDR3 spans 15 amino acids. Looked up from germline, CDR1 is GTSNPN and CDR2 is SVGIG (reference sequence). The CDR3 reads CAWSVLAGRTDTQYF. The CDR3 nucleotides are TGTGCCTGGAGTGTACTAGCGGGCCGCACAGATACGCAGTATTTT.

This rearrangement joins TRBV6-5 to TRBJ2-7, with 9 nucleotides matching TRBD1. Germline-derived CDR1 and CDR2 are MNHEY and SVGAGI. Trimming removed 0 bases from V and 3 bases from J; junction bases left unmatched: 6. The CDR3 covers 16 residues. CDR3 amino acids: CASSYSGWTGDYEQYF. The CDR3 bases are TGTGCCAGCAGTTACTCCGGTTGGACAGGGGACTACGAGCAGTACTTC.

CDR3 residues: CAWSANSNQPQHF. For the CDR3, the DNA is TGTGCCTGGAGCGCTAATAGCAATCAGCCCCAGCATTTT. This chain links TRBV30 with TRBJ1-5; D call uncertain. V was pared by 3 bases and J by 0 bases, with 6 bases between. The CDR3 has 13 amino acids. Looked up from germline, CDR1 is GTSNPN and CDR2 is SVGIG (reference sequence).

This clone was seen only a few times. The chain recombines TRBV7-6 with TRBJ2-5, with a possible D match to TRBD1 (7 bases). The germline gives CDR1 SGHVS, CDR2 FNYEAQ. The CDR3 is 15 amino acids. V gave up 3 bases and J gave up 6 bases, with 17 bases separating them. In DNA form, the CDR3 reads TGTGCCAGCAGCTTCAATCAGGGGGGCGGTCAGACCCAGTACTTC. Translation: CASSFNQGGGQTQYF.

The V call is TRBV28, the J call TRBJ2-3, with TRBD1 matching over 9 bases. The CDR3 totals 14 residues. J gave up 4 bases and V 6 bases, and 5 bases lay outside the gene matches. The V gene's germline CDR1 is MDHEN and CDR2 SYDVKM. CDR3 amino acids: CASSPGQGSDTQYF. Written as DNA, the CDR3 is TGTGCCAGCAGCCCGGGACAGGGTTCAGATACGCAGTATTTT.